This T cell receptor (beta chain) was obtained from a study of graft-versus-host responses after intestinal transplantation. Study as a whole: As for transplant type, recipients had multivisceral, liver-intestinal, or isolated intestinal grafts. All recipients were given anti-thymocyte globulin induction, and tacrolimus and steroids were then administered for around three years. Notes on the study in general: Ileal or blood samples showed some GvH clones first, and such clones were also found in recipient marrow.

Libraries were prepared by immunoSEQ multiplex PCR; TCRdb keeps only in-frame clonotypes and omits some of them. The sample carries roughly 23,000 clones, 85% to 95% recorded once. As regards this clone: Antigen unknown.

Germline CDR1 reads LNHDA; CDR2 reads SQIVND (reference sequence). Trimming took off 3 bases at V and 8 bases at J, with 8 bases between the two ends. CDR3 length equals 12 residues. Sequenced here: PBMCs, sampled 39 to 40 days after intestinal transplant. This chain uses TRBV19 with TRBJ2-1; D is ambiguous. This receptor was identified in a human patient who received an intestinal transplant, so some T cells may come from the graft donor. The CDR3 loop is CASSISSDEQFF. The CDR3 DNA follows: TGTGCCAGTAGTATTTCGAGCGATGAGCAGTTCTTC.